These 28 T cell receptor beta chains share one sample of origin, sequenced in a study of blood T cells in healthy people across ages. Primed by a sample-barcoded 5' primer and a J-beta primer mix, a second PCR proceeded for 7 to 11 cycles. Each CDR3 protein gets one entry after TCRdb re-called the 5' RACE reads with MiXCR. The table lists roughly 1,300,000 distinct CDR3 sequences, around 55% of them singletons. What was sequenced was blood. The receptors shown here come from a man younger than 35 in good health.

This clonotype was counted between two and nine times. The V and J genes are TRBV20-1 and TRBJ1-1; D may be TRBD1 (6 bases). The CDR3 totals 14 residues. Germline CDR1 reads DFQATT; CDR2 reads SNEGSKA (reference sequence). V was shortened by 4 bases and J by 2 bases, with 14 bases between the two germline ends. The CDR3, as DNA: TGCAGTGCTACCCGACAGGCCGCAAACACTGAAGCTTTCTTT. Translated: CSATRQAANTEAFF.

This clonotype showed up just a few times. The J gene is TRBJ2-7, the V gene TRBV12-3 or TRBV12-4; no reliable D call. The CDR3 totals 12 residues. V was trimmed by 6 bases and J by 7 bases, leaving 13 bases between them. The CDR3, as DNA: TGTGCCAGCAGCTCGGGTCCAAGGGAGCAGTACTTC. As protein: CASSSGPREQYF.

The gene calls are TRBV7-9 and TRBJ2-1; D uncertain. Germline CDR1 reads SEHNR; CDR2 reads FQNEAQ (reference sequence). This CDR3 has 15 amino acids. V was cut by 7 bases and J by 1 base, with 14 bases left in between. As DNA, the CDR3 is TGTGCCAGCACCCCATGGGGAACGTCCTACAATGAGCAGTTCTTC. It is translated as CASTPWGTSYNEQFF. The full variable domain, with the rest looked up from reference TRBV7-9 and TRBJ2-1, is DTGVSQNPRHKITKRGQNVTFRCDPISEHNRLYWYRQTLGQGPEFLTYFQNEAQLEKSRLLSDRFSAERPKGSFSTLEIQRTEQGDSAMYLCASTPWGTSYNEQFFGPGTRLTVL.

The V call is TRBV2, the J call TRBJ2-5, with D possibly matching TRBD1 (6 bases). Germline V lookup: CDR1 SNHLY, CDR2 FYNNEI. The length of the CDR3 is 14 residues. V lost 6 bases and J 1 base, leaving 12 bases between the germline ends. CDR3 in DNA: TGTGCCAGCAGGAAGAGGACAGCCCAAGAGACCCAGTACTTC. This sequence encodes CASRKRTAQETQYF.

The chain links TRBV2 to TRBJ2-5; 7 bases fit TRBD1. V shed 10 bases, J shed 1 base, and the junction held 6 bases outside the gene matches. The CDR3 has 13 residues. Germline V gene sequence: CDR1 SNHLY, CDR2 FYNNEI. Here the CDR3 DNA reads TGTGCCACCCACCGGGACAGCCAAGAGACCCAGTACTTC. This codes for CATHRDSQETQYF.

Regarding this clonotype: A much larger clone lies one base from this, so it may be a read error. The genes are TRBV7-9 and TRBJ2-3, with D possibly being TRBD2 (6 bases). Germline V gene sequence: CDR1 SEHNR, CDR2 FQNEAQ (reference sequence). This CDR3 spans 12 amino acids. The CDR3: CAGSPRGDTQYF. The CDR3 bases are TGTGCCGGCAGTCCCCGGGGGGATACGCAGTATTTT.

The CDR3 DNA reads TGCGCCAGCAGCACTGCTACTAGCGGGGGCTACAATGAGCAGTTCTTC. Encoded protein: CASSTATSGGYNEQFF. This chain uses TRBV5-1 with TRBJ2-1, with 11 bases lining up with TRBD2. The V segment lost 4 bases and the J segment 3 bases; nucleotides outside the gene matches: 6. This CDR3 is 16 amino acids long. Germline-derived CDR1 and CDR2 are SGHRS and YFSETQ.

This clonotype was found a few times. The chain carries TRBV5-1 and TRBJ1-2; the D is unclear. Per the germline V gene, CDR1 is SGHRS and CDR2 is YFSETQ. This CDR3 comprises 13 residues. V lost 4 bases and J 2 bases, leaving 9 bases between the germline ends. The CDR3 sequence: CASSPATNYGYTF. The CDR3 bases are TGCGCCAGCAGCCCCGCGACGAACTATGGCTACACCTTC.

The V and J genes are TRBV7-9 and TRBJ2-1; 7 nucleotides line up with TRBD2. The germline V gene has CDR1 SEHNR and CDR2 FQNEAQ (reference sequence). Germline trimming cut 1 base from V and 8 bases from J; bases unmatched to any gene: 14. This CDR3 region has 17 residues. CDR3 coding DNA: TGTGCCAGCAGCTTAGAGCGGGGTAGCGGACGCTCCGATGAGCAGTTCTTC. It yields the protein CASSLERGSGRSDEQFF.

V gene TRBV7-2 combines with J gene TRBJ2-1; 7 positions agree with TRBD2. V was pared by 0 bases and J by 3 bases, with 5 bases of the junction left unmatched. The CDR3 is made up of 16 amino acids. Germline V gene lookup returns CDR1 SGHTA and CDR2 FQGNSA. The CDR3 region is CASSLAGSGGYNEQFF. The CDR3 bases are TGTGCCAGCAGCTTAGCGGGGTCGGGAGGCTACAATGAGCAGTTCTTC.

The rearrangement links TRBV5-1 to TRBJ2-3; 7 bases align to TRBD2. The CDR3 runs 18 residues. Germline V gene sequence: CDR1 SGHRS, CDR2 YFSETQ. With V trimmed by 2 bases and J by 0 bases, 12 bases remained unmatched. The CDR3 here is CASSFAASGPPSTDTQYF. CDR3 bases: TGCGCCAGCAGCTTTGCGGCTAGCGGTCCTCCTAGCACAGATACGCAGTATTTT.

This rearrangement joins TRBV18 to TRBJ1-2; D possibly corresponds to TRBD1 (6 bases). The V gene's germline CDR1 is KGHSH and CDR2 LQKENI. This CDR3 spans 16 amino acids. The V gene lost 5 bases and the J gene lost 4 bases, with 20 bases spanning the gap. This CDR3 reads CASSRHRTGAGYGYTF. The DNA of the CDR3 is TGTGCCAGCTCAAGACACAGAACGGGGGCTGGCTATGGCTACACCTTC.

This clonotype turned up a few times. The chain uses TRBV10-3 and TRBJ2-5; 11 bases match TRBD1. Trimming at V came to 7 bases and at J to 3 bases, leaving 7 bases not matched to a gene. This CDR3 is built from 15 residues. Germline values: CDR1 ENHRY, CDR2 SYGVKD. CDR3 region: CAIKSDRGHKETQYF. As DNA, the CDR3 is TGTGCCATCAAATCGGACAGGGGGCACAAAGAGACCCAGTACTTC.

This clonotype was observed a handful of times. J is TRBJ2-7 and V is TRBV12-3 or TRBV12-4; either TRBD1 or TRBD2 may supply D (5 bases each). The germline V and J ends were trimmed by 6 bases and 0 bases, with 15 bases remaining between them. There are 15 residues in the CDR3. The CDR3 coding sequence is TGTGCCAGCAGCGACGGGGCCCTCAGCTCCTACGAGCAGTACTTC. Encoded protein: CASSDGALSSYEQYF.

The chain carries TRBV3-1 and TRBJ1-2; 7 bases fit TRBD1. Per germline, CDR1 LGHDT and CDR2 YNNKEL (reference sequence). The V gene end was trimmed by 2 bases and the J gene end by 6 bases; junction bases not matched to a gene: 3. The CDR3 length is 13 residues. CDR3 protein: CASSQTGAHGYTF. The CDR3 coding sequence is TGTGCCAGCAGCCAAACAGGGGCTCATGGCTACACCTTC.

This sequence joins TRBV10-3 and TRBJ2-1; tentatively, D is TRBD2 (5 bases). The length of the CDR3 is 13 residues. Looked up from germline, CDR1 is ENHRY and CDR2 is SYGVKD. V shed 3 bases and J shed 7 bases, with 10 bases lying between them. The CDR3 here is CAISDVGGNEQFF. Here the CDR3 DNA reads TGTGCCATCAGTGATGTTGGAGGAAATGAGCAGTTCTTC.

The CDR3 coding sequence is TGTGCCAGCAGCTTAGCACAAGTAGTTTTCTACAATGAGCAGTTCTTC. Residues: CASSLAQVVFYNEQFF. This chain uses TRBV7-9 with TRBJ2-1; D call uncertain. CDR1 SEHNR and CDR2 FQNEAQ come from the germline V gene (reference sequence). The CDR3 contains 16 residues. Trimming left V 0 bases short and J 3 bases short, with 12 bases between.

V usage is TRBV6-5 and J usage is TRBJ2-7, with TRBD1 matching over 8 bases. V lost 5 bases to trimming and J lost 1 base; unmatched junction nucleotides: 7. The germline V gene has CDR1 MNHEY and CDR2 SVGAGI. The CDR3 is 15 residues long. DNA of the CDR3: TGTGCCAGCAGTGACGTAGGACAGGGATCCTACGAGCAGTACTTC. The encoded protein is CASSDVGQGSYEQYF.

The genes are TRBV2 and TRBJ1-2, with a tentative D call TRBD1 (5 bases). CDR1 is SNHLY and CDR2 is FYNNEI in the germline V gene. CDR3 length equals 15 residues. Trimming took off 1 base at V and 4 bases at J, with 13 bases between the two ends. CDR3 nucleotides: TGTGCCAGCAGTGAAGTGGGCCCGGGGGGCTATGGCTACACCTTC. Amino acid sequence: CASSEVGPGGYGYTF. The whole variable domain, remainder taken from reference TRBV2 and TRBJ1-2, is EPEVTQTPSHQVTQMGQEVILRCVPISNHLYFYWYRQILGQKVEFLVSFYNNEISEKSEIFDDQFSVERPDGSNFTLKIRSTKLEDSAMYFCASSEVGPGGYGYTFGSGTRLTVV.

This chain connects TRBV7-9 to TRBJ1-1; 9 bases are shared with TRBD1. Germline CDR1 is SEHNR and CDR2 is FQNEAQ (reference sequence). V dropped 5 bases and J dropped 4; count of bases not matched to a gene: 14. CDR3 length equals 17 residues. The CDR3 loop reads CASSPPTGGEGITEAFF. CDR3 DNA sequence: TGTGCCAGCAGCCCCCCAACAGGGGGCGAAGGAATCACTGAAGCTTTCTTT.

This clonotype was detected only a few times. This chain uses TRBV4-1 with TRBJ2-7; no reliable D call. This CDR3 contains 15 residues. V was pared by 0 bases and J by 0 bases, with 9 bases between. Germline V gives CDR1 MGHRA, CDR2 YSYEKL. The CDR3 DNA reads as TGCGCCAGCAGCCAAGAGAACAACTACTCCTACGAGCAGTACTTC. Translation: CASSQENNYSYEQYF.

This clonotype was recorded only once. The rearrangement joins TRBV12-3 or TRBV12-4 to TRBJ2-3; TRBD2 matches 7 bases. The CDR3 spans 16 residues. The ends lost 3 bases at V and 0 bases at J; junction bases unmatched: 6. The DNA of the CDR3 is TGTGCCAGCAGTTTGTTAGCGGGCAAAAGCACAGATACGCAGTATTTT. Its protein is CASSLLAGKSTDTQYF.

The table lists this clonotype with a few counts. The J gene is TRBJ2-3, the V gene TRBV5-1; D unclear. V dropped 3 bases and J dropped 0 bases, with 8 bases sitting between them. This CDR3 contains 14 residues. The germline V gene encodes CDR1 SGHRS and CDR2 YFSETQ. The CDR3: CASSSPPSTDTQYF. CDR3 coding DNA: TGCGCCAGCAGCTCGCCACCTAGCACAGATACGCAGTATTTT.

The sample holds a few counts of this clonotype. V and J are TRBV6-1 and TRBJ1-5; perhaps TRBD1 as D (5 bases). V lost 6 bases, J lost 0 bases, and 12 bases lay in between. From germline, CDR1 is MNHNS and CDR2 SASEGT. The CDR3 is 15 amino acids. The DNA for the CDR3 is TGTGCCAGCAGAAACGGGGGGATTAGCAATCAGCCCCAGCATTTT. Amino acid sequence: CASRNGGISNQPQHF.

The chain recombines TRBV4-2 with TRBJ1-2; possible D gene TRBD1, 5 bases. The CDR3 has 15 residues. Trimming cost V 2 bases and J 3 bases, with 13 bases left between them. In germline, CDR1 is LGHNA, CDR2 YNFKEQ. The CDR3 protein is CASSQITGTDYGYTF. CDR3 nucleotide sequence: TGTGCCAGCAGCCAAATAACCGGGACCGACTATGGCTACACCTTC.

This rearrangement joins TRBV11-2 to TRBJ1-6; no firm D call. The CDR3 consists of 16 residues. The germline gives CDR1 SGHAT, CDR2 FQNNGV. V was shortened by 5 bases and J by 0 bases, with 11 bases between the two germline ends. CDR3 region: CASSGLGSSYNSPLHF. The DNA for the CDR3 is TGTGCCAGCAGCGGGCTAGGGAGCTCCTATAATTCACCCCTCCACTTT.

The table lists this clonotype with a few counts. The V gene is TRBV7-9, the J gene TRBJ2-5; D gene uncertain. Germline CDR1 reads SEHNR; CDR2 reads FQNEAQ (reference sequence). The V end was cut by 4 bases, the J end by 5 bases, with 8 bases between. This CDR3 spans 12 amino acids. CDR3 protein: CASSSFGETQYF. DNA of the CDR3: TGTGCCAGCAGCTCCTTCGGGGAGACCCAGTACTTC.

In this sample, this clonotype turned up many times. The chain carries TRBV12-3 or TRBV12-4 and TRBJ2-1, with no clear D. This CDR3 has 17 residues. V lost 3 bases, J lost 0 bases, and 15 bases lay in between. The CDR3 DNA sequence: TGTGCCAGCAGTTTTATTTTGAGCGAGAGCTCCTACAATGAGCAGTTCTTC. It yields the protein CASSFILSESSYNEQFF.